This T cell receptor beta chain was sequenced during a study of cytomegalovirus exposure and HLA in healthy donors. Points on this clone: Its antigen remains unidentified.

Study results and caveats: In a later analysis, parvovirus B19, influenza, CMV and Epstein-Barr virus appeared linked to several top co-occurrence clusters. Sequencing artifact likely explains a cluster of highly shared sequence variants.

PCR used 60 Vbeta primers and 13 Jbeta primers. Method: immunoSEQ multiplex PCR; TCRdb's copy keeps in-frame clones and lacks some. In total, the table holds 100,000 to 150,000 clones. The sequenced sample consisted of PBMCs. The sequence was obtained from a man aged 18 to 30 in good health and CMV-seronegative.

This CDR3 reads CASSQDAGSRGTDTQYF. The CDR3 nucleotides are TGCGCCAGCAGCCAAGATGCGGGGAGCCGCGGCACAGATACGCAGTATTTT. V is TRBV4-1 and J is TRBJ2-3, with D possibly matching TRBD2 (6 bases). CDR3 length equals 17 residues. Germline V gene lookup returns CDR1 MGHRA and CDR2 YSYEKL. Trimming shortened V by 0 bases and J by 1 base, and 14 bases separated the two germline ends.